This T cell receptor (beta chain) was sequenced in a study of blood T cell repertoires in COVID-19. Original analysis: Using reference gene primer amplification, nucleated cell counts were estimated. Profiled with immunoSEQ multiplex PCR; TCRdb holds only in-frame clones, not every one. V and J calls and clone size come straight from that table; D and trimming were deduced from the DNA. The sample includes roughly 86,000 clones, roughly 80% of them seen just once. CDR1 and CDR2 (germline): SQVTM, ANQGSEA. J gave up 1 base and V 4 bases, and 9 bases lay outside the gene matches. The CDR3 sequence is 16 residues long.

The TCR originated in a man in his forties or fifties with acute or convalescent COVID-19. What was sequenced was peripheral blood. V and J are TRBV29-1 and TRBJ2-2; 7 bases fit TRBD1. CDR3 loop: CSVVPLDRVNTGELFF. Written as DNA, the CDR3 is TGCAGCGTTGTGCCCCTAGACAGGGTGAACACCGGGGAGCTGTTTTTT.